The 9 T cell receptor beta chains listed next were all sequenced from one sample in a study of regulatory T cells in long-lasting Graves disease. Time point defined: persistent/refractory GD, antithyroid drugs over 5 years with positive TRAb. The TCR library was prepared using RNA isolated from PBMCs. Building the TCR beta libraries relied on iRepertoire HTBI primers, and CDR3 regions underwent Arm-PCR. TCRdb called the multiplex PCR reads again in MiXCR, with one record for every CDR3 protein. The data contain some 470,000 distinct CDR3 sequences, 20% to 25% of them seen just once; the ten biggest clones take up roughly 6.9%. The source was peripheral blood mononuclear cells (PBMCs), collected when the disease was refractory, from a patient treated with antithyroid drugs. The receptor source for this set is a female donor with Graves disease.

At least ten counts were recorded for this clonotype. V usage is TRBV5-1 and J usage is TRBJ1-4, with a possible D match to TRBD1 (5 bases). V gave up 4 bases and J gave up 6 bases, with 13 bases separating them. This CDR3 comprises 14 residues. The germline V gene has CDR1 SGHRS and CDR2 YFSETQ. CDR3 region: CASSGGTGHEKLFF. CDR3 DNA sequence: TGCGCCAGCAGCGGAGGGACGGGTCATGAAAAACTGTTTTTT.

Many counts were recorded for this clonotype. V usage is TRBV2 and J usage is TRBJ1-1; 7 bases match TRBD1. CDR3 length equals 15 residues. The J segment lost 5 bases and the V segment lost 5 bases, leaving 11 bases of the junction unmatched. Germline assignment: CDR1 SNHLY and CDR2 FYNNEI. This CDR3 is CASSFQATGRTEAFF. The CDR3 region has the DNA TGTGCCAGCAGTTTCCAAGCGACAGGGCGGACTGAAGCTTTCTTT.

J is TRBJ1-1 and V is TRBV19; D perhaps matches TRBD1 (5 bases). Germline CDR1 reads LNHDA; CDR2 reads SQIVND (reference sequence). V was clipped by 8 bases and J by 8 bases, with 12 bases between them. CDR3 length equals 11 residues. The CDR3 loop reads CASSQPGEAFF. Written as DNA, the CDR3 is TGTGCCAGTTCTCAGCCAGGGGAAGCTTTCTTT.

The chain recombines TRBV5-4 with TRBJ1-2; D is unresolved. Trimming removed 4 bases at V and 6 bases at J, with 19 bases between. The CDR3 extends over 15 amino acids. The germline CDR1 and CDR2 sequences are SGHNT and YYREEE (reference sequence). CDR3 residues: CASSAPDRNLDGYTF. CDR3 nucleotides: TGTGCCAGCAGCGCCCCGGATCGGAACTTGGATGGCTACACCTTC.

This clonotype has ten or more counts. This chain connects TRBV6-1 to TRBJ2-7; 7 bases align to TRBD1. The CDR3 contains 14 residues. Germline assignment: CDR1 MNHNS and CDR2 SASEGT. With 6 bases clipped from V and 3 bases from J, the junction kept 8 bases outside the gene matches. In DNA form, the CDR3 reads TGTGCCAGCAGACCGACAGGGAACGGCTACGAGCAGTACTTC. This translates into CASRPTGNGYEQYF.

The chain is built from TRBV14 and TRBJ1-1; 9 nucleotides align to TRBD1. V trimming: 1 base; J trimming: 12 bases; junction bases outside the gene matches: 12. Looked up from germline, CDR1 is SGHDN and CDR2 is FVKESK. CDR3 size: 15 residues. The CDR3, as DNA: TGTGCCAGCAGCCAAGTCGGCGGGACAGGGTTGCGGACTTTCTTT. Translating it yields CASSQVGGTGLRTFF.

This clonotype was seen more than once but under ten times. This chain uses TRBV4-1 with TRBJ2-7; perhaps TRBD2 as D (6 bases). Per germline, CDR1 MGHRA and CDR2 YSYEKL. This CDR3 is built from 14 residues. Deletions cut 0 bases from V and 3 bases from J, with 9 bases between. CDR3 region: CASSQERGNYEQYF. The CDR3 DNA is TGCGCCAGCAGCCAAGAACGGGGGAACTACGAGCAGTACTTC.

This clonotype has more than one count but fewer than ten. The V call is TRBV5-1, the J call TRBJ2-7; no reliable D call. This CDR3 comprises 14 residues. V dropped 0 bases and J dropped 2 bases, with 9 bases sitting between them. The germline CDR1 and CDR2 sequences are SGHRS and YFSETQ. This chain's CDR3 is CASSLGQATYEQYF. Here the CDR3 DNA reads TGCGCCAGCAGCTTGGGGCAGGCCACCTACGAGCAGTACTTC. Based on the CDR3 plus reference TRBV5-1 and TRBJ2-7, the full variable domain is KAGVTQTPRYLIKTRGQQVTLSCSPISGHRSVSWYQQTPGQGLQFLFEYFSETQRNKGNFPGRFSGRQFSNSRSEMNVSTLELGDSALYLCASSLGQATYEQYFGPGTRLTVT.

V usage is TRBV18 and J usage is TRBJ2-7; a weak D match, TRBD1 (5 bases). The CDR3 contains 13 residues. Germline lookup yields CDR1 KGHSH and CDR2 LQKENI. V lost 3 bases to trimming and J lost 6 bases, with 12 bases between them. The CDR3 DNA reads TGTGCCAGCTCACCGTTGGACACCCTCGAGCAGTACTTC. Its translation: CASSPLDTLEQYF.